The 27 T cell receptor beta chains reported below all come from one sample, sequenced in a study of OX40 agonist ivuxolimab in advanced cancers. The repertoire was sequenced with immunoSEQ multiplex PCR; TCRdb's copy has only in-frame clones and lacks some. The sample lists approximately 100,000 clones, just over 90% occurring once. Sequenced material: CD4+ or CD8+ T cells sorted from blood, taken in a trial of the OX40 agonist ivuxolimab. The receptors derive from an adult with an advanced solid tumor such as melanoma, head and neck, liver or kidney cancer.

The CDR3 region has the DNA TGTGCCAGCAGCGAGGGGCTTGCGACGTGGAACACTGAAGCTTTCTTT. This sequence encodes CASSEGLATWNTEAFF. The genes are TRBV9 and TRBJ1-1; weak D call: TRBD1 (5 bases). The CDR3 is 16 residues long. Germline V CDR1 and CDR2: SGDLS, YYNGEE. V dropped 3 bases and J dropped 1 base, with 16 bases sitting between them.

This chain connects TRBV21-1 to TRBJ2-3; TRBD1, the D gene given by the table, was not confirmed from the DNA. TRBV21-1 is a pseudogene locus. The CDR3 is made up of 13 amino acids. This CDR3 reads CASSKDAADTQYF. The CDR3, as DNA: TGTGCCAGCAGCAAAGATGCAGCAGATACGCAGTATTTT.

The chain couples TRBV9 to TRBJ2-2; 10 positions agree with TRBD2. Germline trimming cut 4 bases from V and 6 bases from J; bases unmatched to any gene: 9. The length of the CDR3 is 16 residues. Germline V gene sequence: CDR1 SGDLS, CDR2 YYNGEE. CDR3 residues: CASSPRLAGAPGELFF. CDR3 DNA sequence: TGTGCCAGCAGCCCCCGGCTAGCGGGAGCCCCCGGGGAGCTGTTTTTT.

This chain uses TRBV18 with TRBJ1-5; D call uncertain. From germline, CDR1 is KGHSH and CDR2 LQKENI. The CDR3 is 15 residues long. Between the trimmed V and J ends, which lost 2 bases and 3 bases, there was a span of 11 bases. The CDR3 DNA reads as TGTGCCAGCTCACCAGGGCCGGAAAACAATCAGCCCCAGCATTTT. Protein: CASSPGPENNQPQHF.

This rearrangement joins TRBV18 to TRBJ2-7; 7 bases are shared with TRBD1. The V and J ends lost 2 bases and 0 bases, in that order; junction bases with no gene match: 7. This CDR3 spans 16 amino acids. Germline V CDR1 and CDR2: KGHSH, LQKENI. The CDR3 sequence is CASSPNAGTASYEQYF. The CDR3 coding sequence is TGTGCCAGCTCACCAAACGCCGGGACAGCCTCCTACGAGCAGTACTTC.

The genes are TRBV5-1 and TRBJ2-2; D is undetermined. CDR3 length: 14 residues. Germline V gene lookup returns CDR1 SGHRS and CDR2 YFSETQ. V lost 0 bases and J 4 bases, leaving 7 bases between the germline ends. CDR3 sequence: CASSLESITGELFF. The CDR3 coding sequence is TGCGCCAGCAGCTTGGAGTCCATCACCGGGGAGCTGTTTTTT. Using reference TRBV5-1 and TRBJ2-2 for the parts outside the CDR3, the full variable domain is KAGVTQTPRYLIKTRGQQVTLSCSPISGHRSVSWYQQTPGQGLQFLFEYFSETQRNKGNFPGRFSGRQFSNSRSEMNVSTLELGDSALYLCASSLESITGELFFGEGSRLTVL.

V is TRBV28 and J is TRBJ2-7, with 12 bases matching TRBD2. There are 15 residues in the CDR3. From germline, CDR1 is MDHEN and CDR2 SYDVKM. The junction had 5 bases not matched to a gene; V was cut back by 2 bases and J by 6 bases. The CDR3 region is CASSLGLAGLSEQYF. The CDR3 DNA follows: TGTGCCAGCAGTTTAGGACTAGCGGGACTTAGCGAGCAGTACTTC.

This clone was found once. V and J are TRBV30 and TRBJ1-1; D is undetermined. V shed 3 bases and J shed 3 bases, with 17 bases lying between them. The length of the CDR3 is 15 residues. The germline CDR1 and CDR2 sequences are GTSNPN and SVGIG (reference sequence). CDR3 protein: CAWSTIGRLYTEAFF. In nucleotides, the CDR3 is TGTGCCTGGAGCACAATAGGGCGGCTGTACACTGAAGCTTTCTTT.

V is TRBV7-9 and J is TRBJ1-3, with D possibly matching TRBD1 (5 bases). V was trimmed by 2 bases and J by 2 bases, leaving 10 bases between them. The germline V gene encodes CDR1 SEHNR and CDR2 FQNEAQ (reference sequence). The CDR3 sequence is 15 residues long. The CDR3 loop is CASSLLQVAGNTIYF. The DNA of the CDR3 is TGTGCCAGCAGCTTATTACAGGTAGCTGGAAACACCATATATTTT.

V and J are TRBV27 and TRBJ2-1; possibly TRBD2 for D (6 bases). Trimming left V 5 bases short and J 7 bases short, with 18 bases between. This CDR3 is 15 amino acids long. CDR1 MNHEY and CDR2 SMNVEV come from the germline V gene (reference sequence). The CDR3 DNA is TGTGCCAGCAGTCCAAGGGAAATTAGCGGAAATGAGCAGTTCTTC. It translates to CASSPREISGNEQFF.

Here the CDR3 reads CASSQGARGSSYEQYF. In nucleotides, the CDR3 is TGCGCCAGCAGCCAAGGGGCTCGGGGGAGCTCCTACGAGCAGTACTTC. This chain connects TRBV4-1 to TRBJ2-7, with a weak D call TRBD2 (6 bases). V lost 1 base and J lost 0, with 13 bases in between. CDR1 MGHRA and CDR2 YSYEKL come from the germline V gene. The CDR3 is made up of 16 amino acids.

This clone was seen a handful of times. The V and J genes are TRBV2 and TRBJ2-5, with D tentatively TRBD1 or TRBD2 (5 bases each). The CDR3 has 16 amino acids. Germline V gives CDR1 SNHLY, CDR2 FYNNEI. The V end lost 1 base, the J end lost 4 bases, and 16 bases lay between the germline ends. The CDR3 sequence: CASSEGGFESIETQYF. In DNA form, the CDR3 reads TGTGCCAGCAGTGAAGGGGGGTTTGAGTCTATAGAGACCCAGTACTTC.

The chain is built from TRBV11-2 and TRBJ2-7; D not certain. Germline CDR1 reads SGHAT; CDR2 reads FQNNGV. The CDR3 is 13 residues long. V shed 5 bases and J shed 5 bases, with 13 bases lying between them. The CDR3 coding sequence is TGTGCCAGCAGCCTGGACCTACGAAACGAGCAGTACTTC. Translation gives CASSLDLRNEQYF.

The J gene is TRBJ1-4, the V gene TRBV19; weak D call: TRBD1 (5 bases). Deletions cut 6 bases from V and 2 bases from J, with 10 bases between. The CDR3 is made up of 14 amino acids. Germline V gene sequence: CDR1 LNHDA, CDR2 SQIVND (reference sequence). CDR3 region: CASRLQATNEKLFF. CDR3 nucleotide sequence: TGTGCCAGTAGATTACAGGCGACTAATGAAAAACTGTTTTTT.

The genes are TRBV15 and TRBJ1-5, with 7 bases that match TRBD1. The CDR3 loop spans 15 amino acids. V gave up 4 bases and J gave up 6 bases; unmatched junction bases: 9. Germline values: CDR1 LNHNV, CDR2 YYDKDF (reference sequence). The CDR3 here is CATSTLDREIQPQHF. The CDR3 region has the DNA TGTGCCACCAGCACCCTCGACAGGGAGATTCAGCCCCAGCATTTT.

V and J are TRBV7-3 and TRBJ2-7; D uncertain. Germline V CDR1 and CDR2: SGHTA, FQGTGA. Trimming removed 5 bases from V and 4 bases from J, with 18 bases in between. This CDR3 comprises 15 residues. The CDR3 coding sequence is TGTGCCAGCAGCACCGGACCGGCCCAACTGTACGAGCAGTACTTC. Protein sequence: CASSTGPAQLYEQYF.

This clone was detected only once. The chain has TRBV28 and TRBJ2-3; the D is unclear. The germline gives CDR1 MDHEN, CDR2 SYDVKM. V dropped 3 bases and J dropped 1 base, with 11 bases sitting between them. This CDR3 region has 15 residues. As DNA, the CDR3 is TGTGCCAGCAGTTTGGCGTCCGCAGGCACAGATACGCAGTATTTT. It yields the protein CASSLASAGTDTQYF.

This sequence joins TRBV11-3 and TRBJ2-4; the D is unclear. Germline V gives CDR1 SGHNT, CDR2 YENEEA. CDR3 length: 12 amino acids. The V end lost 4 bases, the J end lost 5 bases, and 6 bases lay between the germline ends. The CDR3 loop is CASSSPENIQYF. The CDR3 DNA follows: TGTGCCAGCAGCTCCCCGGAAAACATTCAGTACTTC.

J is TRBJ2-7 and V is TRBV6-1; tentative D call: TRBD1 (6 bases). The CDR3 extends over 16 amino acids. Germline V CDR1 and CDR2: MNHNS, SASEGT. V was trimmed by 3 bases and J by 6 bases, leaving 21 bases between them. The CDR3 coding sequence is TGTGCCAGCAGTGAGCGTATAGGCAGGGGTCCTCTCGAGCAGTACTTC. It yields the protein CASSERIGRGPLEQYF.

This chain links TRBV23-1 with TRBJ2-7; D not certain. TRBV23-1 is flagged as an ORF with uncertain function. V shed 4 bases and J shed 4 bases, with 8 bases lying between them. CDR3 length equals 12 residues. DNA of the CDR3: TGCGCCAGCAGTCGGTCGGGTTACGAGCAGTACTTC. Its protein product is CASSRSGYEQYF.

This chain uses TRBV5-1 with TRBJ2-1; D gene uncertain. Trimming removed 4 bases at V and 4 bases at J, with 12 bases between. Germline V gene data show CDR1 as SGHRS and CDR2 as YFSETQ. The CDR3 is 14 amino acids. The CDR3 region is CASSPVDVYNEQFF. The CDR3 DNA is TGCGCCAGCAGCCCCGTCGACGTATACAATGAGCAGTTCTTC.

To note about this clone: Other DNA sequences from this sample encode an identical CDR3 as well. V and J are TRBV18 and TRBJ2-7; D perhaps matches TRBD1 (6 bases). The CDR3 sequence is 13 residues long. Germline V CDR1 and CDR2: KGHSH, LQKENI. Trimming took off 3 bases at V and 1 base at J, with 7 bases between the two ends. The CDR3 sequence is CASSPTGSYEQYF. CDR3 nucleotide sequence: TGTGCCAGCTCACCGACAGGTTCCTACGAGCAGTACTTC.

The gene calls are TRBV4-2 and TRBJ2-7; D unresolved. CDR3 length: 14 residues. Germline V gene sequence: CDR1 LGHNA, CDR2 YNFKEQ. Trimming removed 1 base at V and 3 bases at J, with 10 bases between. CDR3 sequence: CASSQARVDYEQYF. The CDR3 DNA reads as TGTGCCAGCAGCCAAGCTAGGGTGGACTACGAGCAGTACTTC.

This chain connects TRBV4-2 to TRBJ2-3, with 7 positions matching TRBD2. Germline trimming cut 3 bases from V and 1 base from J; bases unmatched to any gene: 7. The germline gives CDR1 LGHNA, CDR2 YNFKEQ. The CDR3 is 16 amino acids. Here the CDR3 reads CASSHGTSEGTDTQYF. The CDR3 nucleotides are TGTGCCAGCAGCCATGGAACTAGCGAAGGCACAGATACGCAGTATTTT.

The genes are TRBV7-2 and TRBJ2-1, with 15 bases identical to TRBD2. This CDR3 is built from 15 residues. Losses at the gene ends were 1 base for V and 12 bases for J; bases not matched to a gene: 4. Germline values: CDR1 SGHTA, CDR2 FQGNSA. CDR3: CASSLEGLAGGRQFF. DNA for the CDR3: TGTGCCAGCAGCTTAGAGGGACTAGCGGGAGGAAGGCAGTTCTTC.

The chain couples TRBV5-3 to TRBJ2-7; 11 bases match TRBD1. TRBV5-3 is flagged as an ORF with uncertain function. The CDR3 sequence is 13 residues long. J gave up 3 bases and V 10 bases, and 6 bases lay outside the gene matches. CDR3 region: CAPPGTGGYEQYF. CDR3 DNA: TGTGCCCCGCCCGGGACAGGGGGCTACGAGCAGTACTTC.

This clone was picked up one time. The rearrangement joins TRBV5-1 to TRBJ2-3, with TRBD2 matching over 7 bases. The germline V gene encodes CDR1 SGHRS and CDR2 YFSETQ. The CDR3 sequence is 15 residues long. V lost 0 bases to trimming and J lost 7 bases; unmatched junction nucleotides: 8. The CDR3 coding sequence is TGCGCCAGCAGCTTGGGGGCGGGAGTTTATCATACGCAGTATTTT. This encodes CASSLGAGVYHTQYF.